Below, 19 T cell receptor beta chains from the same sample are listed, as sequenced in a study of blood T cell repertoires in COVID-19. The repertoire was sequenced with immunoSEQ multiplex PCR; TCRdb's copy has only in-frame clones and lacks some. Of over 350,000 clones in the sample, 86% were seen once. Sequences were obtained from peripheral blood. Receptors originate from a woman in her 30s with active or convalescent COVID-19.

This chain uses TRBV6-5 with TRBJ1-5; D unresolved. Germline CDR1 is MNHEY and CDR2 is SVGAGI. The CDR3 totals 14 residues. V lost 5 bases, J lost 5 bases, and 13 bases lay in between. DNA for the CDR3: TGTGCCAGCAGTCCCCGGTTAACCGATCAGCCCCAGCATTTT. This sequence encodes CASSPRLTDQPQHF.

This chain's CDR3 is CASSPLAQGQTSGNTIYF. CDR3 coding DNA: TGTGCCAGCTCACCACTTGCACAGGGTCAGACCTCTGGAAACACCATATATTTT. The rearrangement uses TRBV18 and TRBJ1-3; TRBD1 is a possible D gene (6 bases). CDR1 is KGHSH and CDR2 is LQKENI in the germline V gene. Trimming took 1 base from V and 0 from J, leaving 16 bases between them. The CDR3 has 18 residues.

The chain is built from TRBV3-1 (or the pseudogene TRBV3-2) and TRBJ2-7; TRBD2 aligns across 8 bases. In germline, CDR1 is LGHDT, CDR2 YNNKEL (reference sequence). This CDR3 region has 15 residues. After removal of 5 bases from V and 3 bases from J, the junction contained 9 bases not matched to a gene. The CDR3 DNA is TGTGCCAGCAGCACGGGAGGGGCGATCGTCTACGAGCAGTACTTC. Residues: CASSTGGAIVYEQYF.

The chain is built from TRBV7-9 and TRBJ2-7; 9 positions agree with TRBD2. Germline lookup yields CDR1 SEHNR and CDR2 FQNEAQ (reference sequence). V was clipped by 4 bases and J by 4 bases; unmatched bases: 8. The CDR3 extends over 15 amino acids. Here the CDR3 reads CASSYPGSGGYEQYF. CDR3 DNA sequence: TGTGCCAGCAGCTATCCTGGCAGCGGGGGGTACGAGCAGTACTTC.

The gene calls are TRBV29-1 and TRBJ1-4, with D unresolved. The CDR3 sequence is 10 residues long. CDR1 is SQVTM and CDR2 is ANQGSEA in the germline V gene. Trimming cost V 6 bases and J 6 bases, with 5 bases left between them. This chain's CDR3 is CSVRDEKLFF. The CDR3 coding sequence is TGCAGCGTCCGGGATGAAAAACTGTTTTTT.

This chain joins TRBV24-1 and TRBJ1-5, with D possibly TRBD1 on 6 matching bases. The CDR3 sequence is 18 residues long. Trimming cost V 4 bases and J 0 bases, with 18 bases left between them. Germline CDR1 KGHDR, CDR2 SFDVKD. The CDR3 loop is CATSEVARTAYSNQPQHF. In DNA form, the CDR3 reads TGTGCCACCAGTGAAGTCGCCCGGACAGCCTATAGCAATCAGCCCCAGCATTTT.

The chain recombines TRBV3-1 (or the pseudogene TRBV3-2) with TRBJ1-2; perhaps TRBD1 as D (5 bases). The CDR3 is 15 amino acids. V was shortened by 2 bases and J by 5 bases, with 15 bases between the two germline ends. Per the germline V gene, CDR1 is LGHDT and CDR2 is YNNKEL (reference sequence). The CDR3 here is CASSQWGGIFYGYTF. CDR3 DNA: TGTGCCAGCAGCCAATGGGGCGGGATTTTTTATGGCTACACCTTC.

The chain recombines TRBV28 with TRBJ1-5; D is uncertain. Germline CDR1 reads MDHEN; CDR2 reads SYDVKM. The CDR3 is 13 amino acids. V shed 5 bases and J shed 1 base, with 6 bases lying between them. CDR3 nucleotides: TGTGCCAGCAGTCGACTGAGCAATCAGCCCCAGCATTTT. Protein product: CASSRLSNQPQHF. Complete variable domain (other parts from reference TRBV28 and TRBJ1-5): DVKVTQSSRYLVKRTGEKVFLECVQDMDHENMFWYRQDPGLGLRLIYFSYDVKMKEKGDIPEGYSVSREKKERFSLILESASTNQTSMYLCASSRLSNQPQHFGDGTRLSIL.

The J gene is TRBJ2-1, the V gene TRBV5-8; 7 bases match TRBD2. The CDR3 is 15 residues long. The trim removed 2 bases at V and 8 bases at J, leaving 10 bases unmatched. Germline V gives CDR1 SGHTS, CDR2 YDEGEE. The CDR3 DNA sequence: TGTGCCAGCAGCTTTGGAGCGGGGAGGCAACATGAGCAGTTCTTC. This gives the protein CASSFGAGRQHEQFF.

The CDR3 sequence is CASSLPGTQYF. The CDR3 DNA reads TGTGCCAGTAGTCTTCCGGGTACGCAGTATTTT. The rearrangement uses TRBV19 and TRBJ2-3; D not certain. The CDR3 loop spans 11 amino acids. Germline lookup yields CDR1 LNHDA and CDR2 SQIVND (reference sequence). V gave up 5 bases and J gave up 8 bases, with 8 bases separating them.

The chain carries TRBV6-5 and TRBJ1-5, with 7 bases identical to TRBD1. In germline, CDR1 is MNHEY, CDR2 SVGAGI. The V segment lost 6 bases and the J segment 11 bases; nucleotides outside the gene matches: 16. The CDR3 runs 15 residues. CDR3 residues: CASRDNPGGQGAQHF. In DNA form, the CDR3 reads TGTGCCAGCAGGGATAACCCCGGAGGGCAGGGGGCCCAGCATTTT.

The CDR3 nucleotides are TGCGCCAGCAGCTTTGTTGACAGGGGGTTTTACGAGCAGTACTTC. Amino acids: CASSFVDRGFYEQYF. The chain combines TRBV5-1 with TRBJ2-7; 9 bases are shared with TRBD1. Trimming at V came to 2 bases and at J to 4 bases, leaving 7 bases not matched to a gene. This CDR3 region has 15 residues. Germline V gene sequence: CDR1 SGHRS, CDR2 YFSETQ.

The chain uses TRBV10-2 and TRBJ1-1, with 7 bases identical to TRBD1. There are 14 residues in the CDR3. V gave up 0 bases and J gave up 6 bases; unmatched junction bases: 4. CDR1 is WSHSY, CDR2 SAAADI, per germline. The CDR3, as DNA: TGCGCCAGCAGTGAGTCAGGACAGGTCCCTGAAGCTTTCTTT. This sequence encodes CASSESGQVPEAFF.

The CDR3 sequence is CSASSVRRGTSTDTQYF. In nucleotides, the CDR3 is TGCAGTGCTAGTTCGGTCAGGCGGGGAACTAGCACAGATACGCAGTATTTT. V usage is TRBV20-1 and J usage is TRBJ2-3; D is possibly TRBD2 (6 bases). The germline V and J ends were trimmed by 3 bases and 0 bases, with 19 bases remaining between them. CDR3 size: 17 residues. Germline loops: CDR1 DFQATT, CDR2 SNEGSKA (reference sequence).

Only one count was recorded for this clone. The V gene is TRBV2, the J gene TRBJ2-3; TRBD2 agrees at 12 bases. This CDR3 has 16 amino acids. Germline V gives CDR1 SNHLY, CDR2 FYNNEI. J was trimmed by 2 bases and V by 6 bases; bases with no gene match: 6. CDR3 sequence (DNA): TGTGCCAGCAGGGACCGACTAGCGGGGGCCACAGATACGCAGTATTTT. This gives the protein CASRDRLAGATDTQYF.

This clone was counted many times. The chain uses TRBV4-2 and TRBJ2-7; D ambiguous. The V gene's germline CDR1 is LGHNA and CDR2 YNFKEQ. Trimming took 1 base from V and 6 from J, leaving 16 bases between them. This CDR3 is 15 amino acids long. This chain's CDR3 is CASSQGSLEPGEQYF. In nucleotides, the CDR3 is TGTGCCAGCAGCCAAGGGAGCCTTGAACCCGGCGAGCAGTACTTC.

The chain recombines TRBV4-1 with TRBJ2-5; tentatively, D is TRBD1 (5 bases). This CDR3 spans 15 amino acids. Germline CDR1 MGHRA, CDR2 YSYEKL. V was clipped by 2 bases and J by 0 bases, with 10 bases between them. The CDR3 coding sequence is TGCGCCAGCAGCCAATATGGACACGACCAAGAGACCCAGTACTTC. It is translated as CASSQYGHDQETQYF.

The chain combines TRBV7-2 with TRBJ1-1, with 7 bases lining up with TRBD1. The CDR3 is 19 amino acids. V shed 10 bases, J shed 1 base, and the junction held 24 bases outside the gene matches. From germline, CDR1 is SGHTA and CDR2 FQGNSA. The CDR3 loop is CATSARRGGQFYGNTEAFF. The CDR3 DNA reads TGTGCCACCTCAGCACGACGGGGGGGACAGTTCTATGGGAACACTGAAGCTTTCTTT.

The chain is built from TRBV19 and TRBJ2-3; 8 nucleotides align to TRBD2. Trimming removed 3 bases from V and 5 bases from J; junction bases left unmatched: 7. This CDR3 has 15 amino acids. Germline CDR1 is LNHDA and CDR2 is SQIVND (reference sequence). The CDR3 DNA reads TGTGCCAGTAGTATTGGGCGGGGGGCGTTAGATACGCAGTATTTT. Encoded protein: CASSIGRGALDTQYF.